This TCR beta chain was recovered during a study of blood T cell repertoires in COVID-19. Background on the study: Acute and convalescent COVID-19 specimens originated in the United States, Italy and Spain.

Clones were read by immunoSEQ multiplex PCR, and TCRdb kept only the in-frame ones, dropping some. The table records about 120,000 clones, 90% of them present only once. This clone has just one count. The specimen was peripheral blood. This TCR was recovered from a woman in her sixties with COVID-19, enrolled during active disease.

The CDR3 nucleotides read TGCGCCAGCACCGCGACTAGCGGGGGGGCATTGACCGGGGAGCTGTTTTTT. Translation gives CASTATSGGALTGELFF. The chain recombines TRBV5-1 with TRBJ2-2; 14 bases agree with TRBD2. Germline assignment: CDR1 SGHRS and CDR2 YFSETQ. Losses at the gene ends were 6 bases for V and 5 bases for J; bases not matched to a gene: 9. The CDR3 runs to 17 residues.